One sample yielded the 20 T cell receptor beta chains listed below, sequenced in a study of OX40 agonist ivuxolimab in advanced cancers. This table comes from immunoSEQ multiplex PCR, and its TCRdb copy is limited to in-frame clones, with some not included. The profile covers more than 45,000 clones, with approximately 94% appearing a single time and around 12% taken by the ten largest. The source was CD4+ or CD8+ T cells sorted from blood, collected in a trial of the OX40 agonist ivuxolimab. All receptors come from an adult with an advanced solid tumor such as melanoma, head and neck, liver or kidney cancer.

This chain links TRBV4-1 with TRBJ1-4, with 7 bases identical to TRBD1. Trimming took 0 bases from V and 8 from J; bases not matched to a gene: 6. The CDR3 loop spans 15 amino acids. Germline CDR1 reads MGHRA; CDR2 reads YSYEKL. Here the CDR3 reads CASSQDWGQNEKLFF. CDR3 DNA: TGCGCCAGCAGCCAAGATTGGGGACAGAACGAAAAACTGTTTTTT.

This clone was counted a single time. The V gene is TRBV4-1, the J gene TRBJ1-5; D ambiguous. CDR3 length equals 13 residues. The germline CDR1 and CDR2 sequences are MGHRA and YSYEKL. Trimming pared 1 base from V and 3 bases from J, leaving 4 bases between. The CDR3 nucleotides are TGCGCCAGCAGCCAAGGGTTCAATCAGCCCCAGCATTTT. Its translation is CASSQGFNQPQHF.

The chain couples TRBV7-9 to TRBJ2-1; the D gene could be TRBD1 or TRBD2 (5 bases each). Trimming left V 3 bases short and J 9 bases short, with 15 bases between. From germline, CDR1 is SEHNR and CDR2 FQNEAQ (reference sequence). This CDR3 has 14 residues. The CDR3 is CASSFGREEGEQFF. As DNA, the CDR3 is TGTGCCAGCAGCTTTGGCAGGGAAGAGGGTGAGCAGTTCTTC.

This chain connects TRBV13 to TRBJ2-7, with a weak D call TRBD1 (6 bases). Germline CDR1 is PRHDT and CDR2 is FYEKMQ (reference sequence). The CDR3 length is 14 residues. V lost 5 bases to trimming and J lost 3 bases, with 14 bases between them. CDR3 nucleotide sequence: TGTGCCAGCAGCCACAGGACAGTACACTACGAGCAGTACTTC. Its protein product is CASSHRTVHYEQYF.

The rearrangement joins TRBV4-2 to TRBJ2-7; TRBD2 matches at 8 bases. V lost 4 bases and J lost 3; bases outside the gene matches: 5. The germline gives CDR1 LGHNA, CDR2 YNFKEQ. CDR3 size: 14 residues. In DNA form, the CDR3 reads TGTGCCAGCAGCCTACCGGGACTAGGCTACGAGCAGTACTTC. Its protein is CASSLPGLGYEQYF.

V gene TRBV28 combines with J gene TRBJ1-2, with TRBD1 as a possible D gene (5 bases). V was trimmed by 6 bases and J by 10 bases, leaving 12 bases between them. The CDR3 loop spans 11 amino acids. Germline loops: CDR1 MDHEN, CDR2 SYDVKM. CDR3 amino acids: CASRGPGVYTF. The CDR3 nucleotides are TGTGCCAGCAGGGGACCGGGTGTCTACACCTTC.

This chain uses TRBV4-3 with TRBJ2-3; perhaps TRBD2 as D (6 bases). Trimming pared 0 bases from V and 4 bases from J, leaving 11 bases between. This CDR3 has 15 amino acids. From germline, CDR1 is LGHNA and CDR2 YSLEER. Written as DNA, the CDR3 is TGCGCCAGCAGCCAAGATGGAGGGGCGGCAGATACGCAGTATTTT. As protein: CASSQDGGAADTQYF.

The chain combines TRBV28 with TRBJ2-7, with D possibly matching TRBD1 (6 bases). The V end was cut by 3 bases, the J end by 6 bases, with 18 bases between. The CDR3 loop spans 15 amino acids. Germline-derived CDR1 and CDR2 are MDHEN and SYDVKM. The CDR3 protein is CASSFPTGYDGEQYF. The DNA for the CDR3 is TGTGCCAGCAGTTTCCCGACAGGATACGATGGCGAGCAGTACTTC.

This clone came up once. The CDR3: CASSHTSVFSTDTQYF. CDR3 bases: TGTGCCAGCAGCCACACTAGTGTTTTCTCCACAGATACGCAGTATTTT. The V gene is TRBV11-3, the J gene TRBJ2-3, with D perhaps TRBD2 (5 bases). Germline CDR1 and CDR2: SGHNT and YENEEA. Trimming pared 5 bases from V and 2 bases from J, leaving 17 bases between. CDR3 length: 16 residues.

The V and J genes are TRBV27 and TRBJ2-5; 11 bases match TRBD2. The J call is doubtful: the DNA matches TRBJ2-7 better. CDR1 and CDR2 (germline): MNHEY, SMNVEV (reference sequence). CDR3 length: 14 amino acids. The CDR3 spells CASTVAGGYYEQYF. The CDR3 DNA is TGTGCCAGCACAGTAGCGGGAGGGTACTACGAGCAGTACTTC.

This sequence joins TRBV7-8 and TRBJ1-2; 9 bases are a match to TRBD1. The CDR3 spans 13 residues. V was pared by 5 bases and J by 8 bases, with 6 bases of the junction left unmatched. The V gene's germline CDR1 is SGHVS and CDR2 FQNEAQ. The CDR3 DNA is TGTGCCAGCAGCAAGGGACAGGGTGAAGGCTACACCTTC. It specifies CASSKGQGEGYTF.

The CDR3 is CSAWTGNIETQYF. CDR3 nucleotide sequence: TGCAGCGCCTGGACAGGGAATATAGAGACCCAGTACTTC. V usage is TRBV29-1 and J usage is TRBJ2-5; 8 bases agree with TRBD1. J gave up 4 bases and V 7 bases, and 8 bases lay outside the gene matches. This CDR3 region has 13 residues. Germline V lookup: CDR1 SQVTM, CDR2 ANQGSEA.

J is TRBJ2-1 and V is TRBV28; possible D gene TRBD1, 5 bases. Germline CDR1 reads MDHEN; CDR2 reads SYDVKM. V lost 10 bases to trimming and J lost 6 bases, with 7 bases between them. The CDR3 has 10 residues. DNA of the CDR3: TGTGCCACAGGGCCCAATGAGCAGTTCTTC. Translating gives CATGPNEQFF.

The rearrangement uses TRBV27 and TRBJ2-2; perhaps TRBD1 as D (6 bases). The CDR3 spans 14 residues. Deletions cut 5 bases from V and 7 bases from J, with 14 bases between. The germline CDR1 and CDR2 sequences are MNHEY and SMNVEV (reference sequence). This chain's CDR3 is CASSLYNRVGELFF. CDR3 coding DNA: TGTGCCAGCAGTCTATACAACAGGGTCGGGGAGCTGTTTTTT.

The V and J genes are TRBV6-5 and TRBJ2-3; no clear D. With 2 bases removed from V and 0 bases from J, the gap between germline ends came to 3 bases. This CDR3 is 13 amino acids long. In germline, CDR1 is MNHEY, CDR2 SVGAGI. In DNA, the CDR3 is TGTGCCAGCAGTTACGGCAGCACAGATACGCAGTATTTT. Amino acid sequence: CASSYGSTDTQYF.

The table lists this clone with a count of one. This chain joins TRBV28 and TRBJ2-5; 10 positions match TRBD1. This CDR3 is built from 15 residues. V lost 7 bases, J lost 0 bases, and 5 bases stayed unmatched. Germline V gene data show CDR1 as MDHEN and CDR2 as SYDVKM. This CDR3 is CASKRDRGNQETQYF. In nucleotides, the CDR3 is TGTGCCAGCAAGCGGGACAGGGGAAACCAAGAGACCCAGTACTTC.

The J gene is TRBJ2-7, the V gene TRBV13, with 8 bases aligning to TRBD2. The CDR3 sequence is 14 residues long. With V trimmed by 5 bases and J by 4 bases, 7 bases remained unmatched. Germline V gene sequence: CDR1 PRHDT, CDR2 FYEKMQ (reference sequence). CDR3 loop: CASSPGGPSYEQYF. CDR3 DNA sequence: TGTGCCAGCAGCCCGGGAGGGCCGAGTTACGAGCAGTACTTC.

This clone was observed once. This rearrangement joins TRBV29-1 to TRBJ2-1; 10 bases map to TRBD1. V was clipped by 6 bases and J by 5 bases; unmatched bases: 4. The CDR3 runs 13 residues. CDR1 SQVTM and CDR2 ANQGSEA come from the germline V gene. The CDR3 protein is CSVDRGLHNEQFF. The CDR3 nucleotides are TGCAGCGTCGACAGGGGGCTTCACAATGAGCAGTTCTTC.

As to this clone: Because the CDR3's place on the DNA is in doubt, the DNA is left out and the CDR3 is given as listed by TCRdb. The chain combines TRBV30 with TRBJ2-2; the table gives TRBD2 as D, unverified against the DNA. The CDR3 has 13 residues if both end residues are counted. Looked up from germline, CDR1 is GTSNPN and CDR2 is SVGIG (reference sequence). The CDR3 reads CAWSVLVPGSCFF.

This rearrangement joins TRBV28 to TRBJ2-3, with D possibly TRBD2 on 6 matching bases. Trimming took 3 bases from V and 2 from J, leaving 15 bases between them. Germline-derived CDR1 and CDR2 are MDHEN and SYDVKM. CDR3 length equals 16 residues. CDR3 protein: CASSLALAGYTDTQYF. CDR3 bases: TGTGCCAGCAGTTTGGCACTTGCGGGGTACACAGATACGCAGTATTTT.